This is a list of T cell receptor beta chains from one sample in a study of blood T cell repertoires in COVID-19. This table comes from immunoSEQ multiplex PCR, and its TCRdb copy is limited to in-frame clones, with some not included. The table lists some 350,000 clones, less than 90% of them singletons. The sample taken for sequencing was PBMCs or T cells enriched from blood (not recorded which). These receptors all come from a woman in her twenties or thirties who had recovered from COVID-19. CDR3s include the opening cysteine and the closing phenylalanine or tryptophan. Each record gives: V gene, J gene, clone size, D gene, CDR3 DNA, CDR3 protein. A D gene is named only where the DNA matches it firmly. Part of the rows lack a size; the others show once, few, many or a class for expanded clones.

TRBV2	TRBJ2-2	.	.	TGTGCCAGCAGAGAGTACACCGGGGAGCTGTTTTTT	CASREYTGELFF
TRBV27	TRBJ2-1	.	TRBD2	TGTGCCAGCAGTTTGGGTAGCGGGGAATACAATGAGCAGTTCTTC	CASSLGSGEYNEQFF
TRBV9	TRBJ2-1	.	TRBD2	TGTGCCAGCAGCGTAGGACTAGCGTGGAATGAGCAGTTCTTC	CASSVGLAWNEQFF
TRBV5-1	TRBJ2-2	once	TRBD2	TGCGCCAGCAGCTCTACTCTAGCGGGAGTATATACCGGGGAGCTGTTTTTT	CASSSTLAGVYTGELFF
TRBV27	TRBJ1-4	.	TRBD1	TGTGCCAGCAGTCCCGCCCCACAGGGGGCTAATGAAAAACTGTTTTTT	CASSPAPQGANEKLFF
TRBV28	TRBJ1-1	.	.	TGTGCCAGCAGGCTGGACAGCTTGAACACTGAAGCTTTCTTT	CASRLDSLNTEAFF
TRBV11-3	TRBJ2-2	.	.	TGTGCCAGCAGCTTAGACTCCGGACACTTAACCGGGGAGCTGTTTTTT	CASSLDSGHLTGELFF
TRBV27	TRBJ1-1	once	.	TGTGCCAGCAGTCCCCGCAGGTCAAACACTGAAGCTTTCTTT	CASSPRRSNTEAFF
TRBV11-2	TRBJ2-1	.	TRBD2	TGTGCCAGCAGCATCCGCGGGACTAGCTACTACAATGAGCAGTTCTTC	CASSIRGTSYYNEQFF
TRBV4-1	TRBJ2-2	.	TRBD2	TGCGCCAGCAGCGGACTAGCGATTCACACCGGGGAGCTGTTTTTT	CASSGLAIHTGELFF
TRBV6-5	TRBJ1-3	.	.	TGTGCCAGCAGTTTGACAGTCGACAGGGGAAACACCATATATTTT	CASSLTVDRGNTIYF
TRBV19	TRBJ2-2	.	.	TGTGCCAGTAGTCTCCTAAACACCGGGGAGCTGTTTTTT	CASSLLNTGELFF
TRBV9	TRBJ2-7	.	.	TGTGCCAGCAGCGTCGACGGGTCCGGGGTCTACGAGCAGTACTTC	CASSVDGSGVYEQYF
TRBV7-9	TRBJ1-6	.	.	TGTGCCAGCAGCTTAGGAGTCTCCTATAATTCACCCCTCCACTTT	CASSLGVSYNSPLHF